This T cell receptor (beta chain) came from a study of OX40 agonist ivuxolimab in advanced cancers. Germline V CDR1 and CDR2: SGDLS, YYNGEE. The CDR3 is 14 residues long. The V end was cut by 2 bases, the J end by 4 bases, with 7 bases between. Profiled with immunoSEQ multiplex PCR; TCRdb holds only in-frame clones, not every one. The profile covers 11,000 to 15,000 clones, with about 80% appearing a single time and about 32% taken by the ten largest. This clonotype was obtained from an adult with an advanced solid tumor such as melanoma, head and neck, liver or kidney cancer. This specimen consisted of CD4+ or CD8+ T cells sorted from blood, obtained in a trial of the OX40 agonist ivuxolimab. The chain links TRBV9 to TRBJ1-6; tentative D call: TRBD1 (5 bases). Here the CDR3 DNA reads TGTGCCAGCAGCGTTGGGACGTATAATTCACCCCTCCACTTT. It yields the protein CASSVGTYNSPLHF.